A single sample is the source of the 28 T cell receptor beta chains below, sequenced in a study of early T cells in non-severe SARS-CoV-2 infection. TCRdb analysed the 5' RACE reads with MiXCR anew, one entry per CDR3 protein. The sample holds 45,000 to 55,000 distinct CDR3 sequences, 6.2% seen once. Source material: whole blood. The receptors come from an adult who was a healthcare worker with PCR-confirmed SARS-CoV-2 infection or an uninfected control (not recorded which).

A few counts support this clonotype. V usage is TRBV28 and J usage is TRBJ2-2; 7 nucleotides agree with TRBD2. V gave up 7 bases and J gave up 0 bases; unmatched junction bases: 8. The CDR3 has 16 amino acids. Looked up from germline, CDR1 is MDHEN and CDR2 is SYDVKM. CDR3 sequence (DNA): TGTGCCAGCACTCCCCCCGGGGGGACGAACACCGGGGAGCTGTTTTTT. Its protein product is CASTPPGGTNTGELFF.

There are many counts of this clonotype. This chain joins TRBV7-2 and TRBJ2-1; either TRBD1 or TRBD2 may supply D (5 bases each). Germline CDR1 and CDR2: SGHTA and FQGNSA. The CDR3 length is 15 residues. Trimming took off 3 bases at V and 8 bases at J, with 17 bases between the two ends. The CDR3 sequence: CASSFMVDGAHEQFF. The DNA of the CDR3 is TGTGCCAGCAGCTTTATGGTCGACGGGGCCCATGAGCAGTTCTTC. Together with reference TRBV7-2 and TRBJ2-1, the CDR3 gives the full variable domain: GAGVSQSPSNKVTEKGKDVELRCDPISGHTALYWYRQSLGQGLEFLIYFQGNSAPDKSGLPSDRFSAERTGGSVSTLTIQRTQQEDSAVYLCASSFMVDGAHEQFFGPGTRLTVL.

In its sample, this clonotype was seen many times. The rearrangement uses TRBV27 and TRBJ1-3, with D unresolved. Trimming cost V 7 bases and J 4 bases, with 20 bases left between them. This CDR3 is 16 amino acids long. Germline CDR1 is MNHEY and CDR2 is SMNVEV (reference sequence). DNA for the CDR3: TGTGCCAGCACCCTCCAACCCGGGATGATAGGAAACACCATATATTTT. It specifies CASTLQPGMIGNTIYF.

This clonotype was observed many times. The chain carries TRBV11-2 and TRBJ2-3; 7 positions agree with TRBD2. The CDR3 has 14 residues. Germline V gene sequence: CDR1 SGHAT, CDR2 FQNNGV. V lost 6 bases, J lost 8 bases, and 11 bases stayed unmatched. CDR3 nucleotide sequence: TGTGCCAGCAGTCGCACGGGAGGAGAGGCTACGCAGTATTTT. It codes for CASSRTGGEATQYF. The whole variable domain, remainder taken from reference TRBV11-2 and TRBJ2-3, is EAGVAQSPRYKIIEKRQSVAFWCNPISGHATLYWYQQILGQGPKLLIQFQNNGVVDDSQLPKDRFSAERLKGVDSTLKIQPAKLEDSAVYLCASSRTGGEATQYFGPGTRLTVL.

This clonotype has ten or more counts. V is TRBV12-3 or TRBV12-4 and J is TRBJ2-1, with unresolved D. Trimming took 6 bases from V and 5 from J, leaving 20 bases between them. The CDR3 runs 16 residues. The CDR3 loop reads CASSPSLGQWDNEQFF. The CDR3 DNA follows: TGTGCCAGCAGCCCTTCTTTAGGGCAGTGGGACAATGAGCAGTTCTTC.

The chain carries TRBV28 and TRBJ1-1, with D maybe TRBD1 (6 bases). V lost 0 bases and J 11 bases, leaving 16 bases between the germline ends. The CDR3 contains 14 residues. Germline V gene sequence: CDR1 MDHEN, CDR2 SYDVKM. In DNA form, the CDR3 reads TGTGCCAGCAGTTTATGGTCGGGGGGCCTGGGTGCTTTCTTT. It translates to CASSLWSGGLGAFF.

This clonotype was detected many times. This sequence joins TRBV19 and TRBJ2-4; 9 nucleotides line up with TRBD1. From germline, CDR1 is LNHDA and CDR2 SQIVND (reference sequence). After removal of 6 bases from V and 7 bases from J, the junction contained 7 bases not matched to a gene. The CDR3 covers 14 residues. This CDR3 is CASSLQGAGNIQYF. CDR3 sequence (DNA): TGTGCCAGTAGCCTACAGGGGGCCGGGAACATTCAGTACTTC. Based on the CDR3 plus reference TRBV19 and TRBJ2-4, the full variable domain is DGGITQSPKYLFRKEGQNVTLSCEQNLNHDAMYWYRQDPGQGLRLIYYSQIVNDFQKGDIAEGYSVSREKKESFPLTVTSAQKNPTAFYLCASSLQGAGNIQYFGAGTRLSVL.

Many counts were recorded for this clonotype. J is TRBJ2-3 and V is TRBV11-2, with D perhaps matching TRBD1 (5 bases). The V and J ends lost 5 bases and 0 bases respectively, with 12 bases between them. This CDR3 is built from 15 residues. The V gene's germline CDR1 is SGHAT and CDR2 FQNNGV. This CDR3 reads CASSRLGPSTDTQYF. In DNA form, the CDR3 reads TGTGCCAGCAGCCGTCTGGGGCCCAGCACAGATACGCAGTATTTT. Using reference TRBV11-2 and TRBJ2-3 for the parts outside the CDR3, the full variable domain is EAGVAQSPRYKIIEKRQSVAFWCNPISGHATLYWYQQILGQGPKLLIQFQNNGVVDDSQLPKDRFSAERLKGVDSTLKIQPAKLEDSAVYLCASSRLGPSTDTQYFGPGTRLTVL.

This clonotype was counted between two and nine times. The chain employs TRBV28 and TRBJ1-6, with D possibly TRBD1 on 5 matching bases. The germline gives CDR1 MDHEN, CDR2 SYDVKM. The CDR3 contains 15 residues. Deletions cut 0 bases from V and 6 bases from J, with 9 bases between. This CDR3 reads CASSLWGRSNSPLHF. DNA for the CDR3: TGTGCCAGCAGTTTATGGGGACGGAGTAATTCACCCCTCCACTTT.

The sample holds many counts of this clonotype. The V gene is TRBV7-8, the J gene TRBJ2-1; D not certain. Germline CDR1 and CDR2: SGHVS and FQNEAQ. The CDR3 extends over 13 amino acids. The germline V and J ends were trimmed by 2 bases and 6 bases, with 8 bases remaining between them. CDR3 DNA: TGTGCCAGCAGCTTAATGCCGAGCAATGAGCAGTTCTTC. It yields the protein CASSLMPSNEQFF.

To note about this clonotype: A much larger clone is a single base away; this may be a read error. The chain joins TRBV20-1 to TRBJ2-7; D is unresolved. CDR3 length equals 14 residues. In germline, CDR1 is DFQATT, CDR2 SNEGSKA (reference sequence). Trimming removed 4 bases at V and 0 bases at J, with 13 bases between. CDR3 sequence (DNA): TGCAGTGCTAACTCCTTAGACCTCTCCTACGAGCAGTACTTC. As protein: CSANSLDLSYEQYF.

A word on this clonotype: This may stem from a read error, because a much larger clone lies one nucleotide away. In this CDR3 the conserved last residue, phenylalanine or tryptophan, is missing, so a read error is likely. This rearrangement joins TRBV20-1 to TRBJ2-3, with TRBD2 identical over 8 bases. From germline, CDR1 is DFQATT and CDR2 SNEGSKA (reference sequence). With V trimmed by 0 bases and J by 2 bases, 7 bases remained unmatched. The CDR3 is 16 residues long. CDR3 in DNA: TGCAGTGCTAGAGATCACGCTAGCGGGTCCACAGATACGCAGTATTCT. Amino acids: CSARDHASGSTDTQYS.

Many counts were recorded for this clonotype. This chain connects TRBV2 to TRBJ1-2; TRBD1 matches 12 bases. CDR3 length: 15 amino acids. Germline V gives CDR1 SNHLY, CDR2 FYNNEI. V trimming: 6 bases; J trimming: 6 bases; junction bases outside the gene matches: 8. This CDR3 is CASRAAGTGGHGYTF. Here the CDR3 DNA reads TGTGCCAGCAGAGCCGCCGGGACAGGGGGCCATGGCTACACCTTC.

This clonotype appeared many times. The chain combines TRBV18 with TRBJ1-6; 7 nucleotides agree with TRBD1. Germline V gene data show CDR1 as KGHSH and CDR2 as LQKENI. The CDR3 is 13 residues long. The V gene end was trimmed by 5 bases and the J gene end by 9 bases; junction bases not matched to a gene: 4. In DNA form, the CDR3 reads TGTGCCAGCTCATCGTCAGGGGGTTCACCCCTCCACTTT. Amino acid sequence: CASSSSGGSPLHF. Filled out from reference TRBV18 and TRBJ1-6, the complete variable domain reads NAGVMQNPRHLVRRRGQEARLRCSPMKGHSHVYWYRQLPEEGLKFMVYLQKENIIDESGMPKERFSAEFPKEGPSILRIQQVVRGDSAAYFCASSSSGGSPLHFGNGTRLTVT.

This clonotype was counted ten times or more. The chain has TRBV18 and TRBJ2-3; D possibly corresponds to TRBD2 (7 bases). Per germline, CDR1 KGHSH and CDR2 LQKENI. CDR3 length: 15 amino acids. Trimming removed 2 bases from V and 5 bases from J, with 14 bases in between. The CDR3 DNA sequence: TGTGCCAGCTCACCAGTGCGGGGGCAAAGAGATACGCAGTATTTT. Translating gives CASSPVRGQRDTQYF.

This clonotype was picked up many times. The rearrangement joins TRBV20-1 to TRBJ2-3; D unresolved. CDR1 DFQATT and CDR2 SNEGSKA come from the germline V gene (reference sequence). Between the trimmed V and J ends, which lost 5 bases and 1 base, there was a span of 4 bases. The CDR3 has 11 residues. The CDR3 spells CSAEGTDTQYF. The CDR3 DNA is TGCAGTGCTGAGGGCACAGATACGCAGTATTTT.

This clonotype was detected many times. This sequence joins TRBV6-5 and TRBJ1-1, with 12 bases aligning to TRBD1. The V and J ends lost 5 bases and 6 bases, in that order; junction bases with no gene match: 1. The length of the CDR3 is 13 residues. From germline, CDR1 is MNHEY and CDR2 SVGAGI. The CDR3 loop is CASSRDRGPEAFF. The DNA of the CDR3 is TGTGCCAGCAGTCGGGACAGGGGGCCTGAAGCTTTCTTT.

In its sample, this clonotype was seen many times. At one end, the junction sequence differs from germline, possibly due to a read error. V usage is TRBV12-3 or TRBV12-4 and J usage is TRBJ1-4; D is unresolved. CDR3 length: 13 residues. The CDR3 coding sequence is TGTGCCAGCAGTCCCGGCAGAGCCTCTTCCCCAGTTTTT. This encodes CASSPGRASSPVF.

CDR3 in DNA: TGTGCCAGCAGCTTAGGAACAGGGCGCAACACTGAAGCTTTCTTT. Its translation is CASSLGTGRNTEAFF. The V call is TRBV7-8, the J call TRBJ1-1, with D perhaps TRBD1 (6 bases). The germline V gene has CDR1 SGHVS and CDR2 FQNEAQ. Trimming removed 1 base from V and 2 bases from J, with 11 bases in between. The CDR3 is 15 amino acids.

This clonotype came up many times. The rearrangement uses TRBV6-5 and TRBJ1-2; D is perhaps TRBD1 (5 bases). This CDR3 spans 14 amino acids. Trimming took 0 bases from V and 8 from J, leaving 13 bases between them. In germline, CDR1 is MNHEY, CDR2 SVGAGI. CDR3 protein: CASSYSIRVEGYTF. The CDR3 DNA reads TGTGCCAGCAGTTACTCGATCAGGGTAGAGGGCTACACCTTC.

This clonotype was detected a few times. The CDR3 here is CASSLGGSRTLGNYGYTF. The CDR3 region has the DNA TGTGCCAGCAGCTTAGGCGGGAGTAGAACCCTGGGCAACTATGGCTACACCTTC. This chain uses TRBV7-2 with TRBJ1-2; D gene unclear. This CDR3 spans 18 amino acids. Trimming removed 1 base from V and 2 bases from J, with 20 bases in between. The germline CDR1 and CDR2 sequences are SGHTA and FQGNSA.

The chain couples TRBV28 to TRBJ2-3; tentative D call: TRBD2 (5 bases). V was trimmed by 3 bases and J by 0 bases, leaving 10 bases between them. The CDR3 totals 15 residues. Germline assignment: CDR1 MDHEN and CDR2 SYDVKM. The CDR3 DNA sequence: TGTGCCAGCAGTTTCAGCGGACTCAGCACAGATACGCAGTATTTT. Protein sequence: CASSFSGLSTDTQYF.

In its sample, this clonotype was seen many times. The V and J genes are TRBV11-2 and TRBJ2-1; 7 bases map to TRBD2. Germline V gives CDR1 SGHAT, CDR2 FQNNGV. Trimming at V came to 4 bases and at J to 7 bases, leaving 7 bases not matched to a gene. The CDR3 has 14 amino acids. Here the CDR3 DNA reads TGTGCCAGCAGCTCCCCGGGACTACGGAATGAGCAGTTCTTC. Protein product: CASSSPGLRNEQFF.

In its sample, this clonotype was seen many times. The chain joins TRBV2 to TRBJ2-5, with D unclear. The CDR3 is 13 residues long. Germline V CDR1 and CDR2: SNHLY, FYNNEI. Trimming took 8 bases from V and 5 from J, leaving 15 bases between them. The CDR3 DNA follows: TGTGCCAGCTCCCCACAGATACCCGAGACCCAGTACTTC. Translating gives CASSPQIPETQYF.

This clonotype occurred a few times. This rearrangement joins TRBV11-2 to TRBJ2-7; D gene unclear. Trimming stripped 4 bases from V and 3 bases from J, with 7 bases between. Germline CDR1 and CDR2: SGHAT and FQNNGV. CDR3 length: 12 amino acids. The CDR3 DNA reads TGTGCCAGCAGCTGGAACGGCTACGAGCAGTACTTC. Protein sequence: CASSWNGYEQYF.

This clonotype was detected a few times. The chain joins TRBV30 to TRBJ1-2; TRBD1 matches 9 bases. The germline gives CDR1 GTSNPN, CDR2 SVGIG (reference sequence). With V trimmed by 4 bases and J by 8 bases, 5 bases remained unmatched. The CDR3 has 12 residues. CDR3 coding DNA: TGTGCCTGGACGGGACAGGGCCAAGGCTACACCTTC. Translation gives CAWTGQGQGYTF.

This clonotype was found many times. CDR3 region: CASSTWPTEREQYF. CDR3 nucleotide sequence: TGTGCCAGTAGTACCTGGCCGACAGAGAGGGAGCAGTACTTC. This chain links TRBV19 with TRBJ2-7; weak D call: TRBD1 (5 bases). CDR1 LNHDA and CDR2 SQIVND come from the germline V gene (reference sequence). The CDR3 contains 14 residues. V gave up 4 bases and J gave up 7 bases, with 17 bases separating them. Full variable domain (rest looked up from reference TRBV19 and TRBJ2-7): DGGITQSPKYLFRKEGQNVTLSCEQNLNHDAMYWYRQDPGQGLRLIYYSQIVNDFQKGDIAEGYSVSREKKESFPLTVTSAQKNPTAFYLCASSTWPTEREQYFGPGTRLTVT.

At least ten counts were recorded for this clonotype. The DNA of the CDR3 is TGTGCCAGCAGCTTCGCCGAGACCCAGTACTTC. This gives the protein CASSFAETQYF. The chain combines TRBV7-2 with TRBJ2-5; D call uncertain. CDR3 length: 11 residues. Germline V gene data show CDR1 as SGHTA and CDR2 as FQGNSA. Deletions cut 3 bases from V and 5 bases from J, with 4 bases between.